A selection of T cell receptor beta chains follows, all from one sample in a study of T cell repertoires in cytomegalovirus infection. One entry per CDR3 protein, called by TCRdb with MiXCR from the reads. The sample has about 70,000 distinct CDR3 sequences, 20% seen once. No antigens are known for them. The sequencing used CD8+ T cells from cultured PBMCs, collected from culture after CMV antigen stimulation. Receptor source: a human donor in good health (CMV status not recorded). Some clones in this sample may be carry-over from other donors' samples. Each CDR3 is given with its conserved first and last residue. The D gene is left open where the match is weak. For some rows the clone size is stated as once, few or many, or as a class when expanded; others skip it.

D	V	size	length	J	CDR3	DNA
.	TRBV28	few	15	TRBJ1-6	CASSSGQAPYSPLHF	TGTGCCAGCAGTTCCGGACAAGCCCCTTATTCACCCCTCCACTTT
TRBD1	TRBV12-3/TRBV12-4	few	15	TRBJ2-3	CASSPGTGIADTQYF	TGTGCCAGCAGTCCCGGGACAGGCATAGCAGATACGCAGTATTTT
TRBD1	TRBV4-1	.	14	TRBJ2-5	CASSTGQGLETQYF	TGCGCCAGCAGCACCGGACAGGGGCTAGAGACCCAGTACTTC
.	TRBV7-2	.	14	TRBJ1-1	CASSFRHPNTEAFF	TGTGCCAGCAGCTTCAGACACCCGAACACTGAAGCTTTCTTT
.	TRBV7-9	.	14	TRBJ2-7	CASSLEGSSYEQYF	TGTGCCAGCAGCTTAGAAGGGAGCTCCTACGAGCAGTACTTC
.	TRBV12-3/TRBV12-4	few	12	TRBJ1-2	CASSLVPYGYTF	TGTGCCAGCAGTTTAGTCCCGTATGGCTACACCTTC
TRBD1	TRBV19	few	15	TRBJ1-1	CASSMGTAMNTEAFF	TGTGCCAGTAGTATGGGGACAGCCATGAACACTGAAGCTTTCTTT
.	TRBV7-2	many	15	TRBJ1-1	CASSLGPVGNTEAFF	TGTGCCAGCAGCTTAGGGCCCGTAGGGAACACTGAAGCTTTCTTT
TRBD1	TRBV6-2/TRBV6-3	few	16	TRBJ1-4	CASSTDAGTGGEKLFF	TGTGCCAGCAGTACCGACGCCGGGACAGGGGGCGAAAAACTGTTTTTT
.	TRBV4-1	.	13	TRBJ1-1	CASSQVRGTEAFF	TGCGCCAGCAGCCAAGTGCGGGGCACTGAAGCTTTCTTT
.	TRBV4-3	.	15	TRBJ1-1	CASSQDGEMNTEAFF	TGCGCCAGCAGCCAAGACGGCGAGATGAACACTGAAGCTTTCTTT
.	TRBV12-3/TRBV12-4	.	16	TRBJ1-1	CASSPGTGTMNTEAFF	TGTGCCAGCAGTCCCGGGACGGGGACCATGAACACTGAAGCTTTCTTT
.	TRBV7-2	few	13	TRBJ2-2	CASLTTNTGELFF	TGTGCCAGCTTGACAACGAACACCGGGGAGCTGTTTTTT
.	TRBV7-2	few	16	TRBJ2-1	CASSPNLERSYNEQFF	TGTGCCAGCAGCCCTAATCTGGAAAGGTCCTACAATGAGCAGTTCTTC
.	TRBV7-6	.	13	TRBJ1-6	CASSSAYNSPLHF	TGTGCCAGCAGCTCAGCCTATAATTCACCCCTCCACTTT